This TCR beta chain was obtained from a study of blood T cell repertoires in COVID-19. CDR3 length: 13 amino acids. V dropped 6 bases and J dropped 5 bases, with 11 bases sitting between them. Germline loops: CDR1 SNHLY, CDR2 FYNNEI. Generated by immunoSEQ multiplex PCR, the TCRdb table keeps only in-frame clones and is missing some. The sample has tens of thousands of clones; more than 70% are singletons. The chain combines TRBV2 with TRBJ1-5; the D gene is possibly TRBD1 (5 bases). Input material: peripheral blood. This TCR was recovered from a man aged 55 to 70 with COVID-19, enrolled during active disease. CDR3 sequence (DNA): TGTGCCAGCAGAGCGGGACGCGATCAGCCCCAGCATTTT. As protein: CASRAGRDQPQHF.